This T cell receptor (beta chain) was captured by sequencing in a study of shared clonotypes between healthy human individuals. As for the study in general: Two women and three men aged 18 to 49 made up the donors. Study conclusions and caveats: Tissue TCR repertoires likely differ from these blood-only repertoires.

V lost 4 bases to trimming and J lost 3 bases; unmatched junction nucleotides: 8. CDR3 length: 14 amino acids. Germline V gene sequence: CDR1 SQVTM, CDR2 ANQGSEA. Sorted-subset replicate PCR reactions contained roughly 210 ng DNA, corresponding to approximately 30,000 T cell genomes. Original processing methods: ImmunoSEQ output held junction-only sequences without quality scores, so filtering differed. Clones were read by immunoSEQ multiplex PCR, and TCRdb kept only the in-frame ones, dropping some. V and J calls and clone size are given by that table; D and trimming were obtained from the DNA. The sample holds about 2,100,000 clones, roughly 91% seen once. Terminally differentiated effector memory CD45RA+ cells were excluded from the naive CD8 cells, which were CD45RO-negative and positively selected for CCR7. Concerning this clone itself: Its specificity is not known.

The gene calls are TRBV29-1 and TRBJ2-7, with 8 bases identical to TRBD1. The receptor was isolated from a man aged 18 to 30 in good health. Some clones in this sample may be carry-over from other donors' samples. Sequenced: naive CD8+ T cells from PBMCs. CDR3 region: CSVVPGTGVYEQYF. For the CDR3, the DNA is TGCAGCGTTGTACCCGGGACAGGAGTCTACGAGCAGTACTTC.